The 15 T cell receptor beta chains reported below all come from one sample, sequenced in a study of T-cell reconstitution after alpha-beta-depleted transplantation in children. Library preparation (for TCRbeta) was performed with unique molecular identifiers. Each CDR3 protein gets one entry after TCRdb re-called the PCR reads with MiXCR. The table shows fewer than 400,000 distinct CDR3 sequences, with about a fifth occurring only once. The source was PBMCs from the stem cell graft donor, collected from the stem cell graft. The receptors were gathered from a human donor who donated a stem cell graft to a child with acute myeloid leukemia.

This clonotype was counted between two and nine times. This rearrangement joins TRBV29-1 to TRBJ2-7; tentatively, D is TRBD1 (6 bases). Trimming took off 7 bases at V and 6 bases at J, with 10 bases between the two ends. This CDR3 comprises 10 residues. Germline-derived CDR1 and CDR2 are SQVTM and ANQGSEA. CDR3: CSAGGTEQYF. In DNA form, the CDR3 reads TGCAGCGCTGGGGGCACCGAGCAGTACTTC.

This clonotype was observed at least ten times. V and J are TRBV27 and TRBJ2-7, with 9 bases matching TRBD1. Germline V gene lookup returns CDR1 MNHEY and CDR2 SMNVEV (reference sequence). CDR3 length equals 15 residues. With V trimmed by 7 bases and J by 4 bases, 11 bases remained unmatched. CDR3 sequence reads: CASTSERGTGYEQYF. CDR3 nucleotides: TGTGCCAGCACCTCCGAGAGAGGGACAGGGTACGAGCAGTACTTC.

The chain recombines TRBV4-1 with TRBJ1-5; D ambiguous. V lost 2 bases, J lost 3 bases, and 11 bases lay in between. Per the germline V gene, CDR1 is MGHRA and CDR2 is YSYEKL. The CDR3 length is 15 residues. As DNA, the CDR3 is TGCGCCAGCAGCCAAATAGGCTTCATCAATCAGCCCCAGCATTTT. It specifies CASSQIGFINQPQHF.

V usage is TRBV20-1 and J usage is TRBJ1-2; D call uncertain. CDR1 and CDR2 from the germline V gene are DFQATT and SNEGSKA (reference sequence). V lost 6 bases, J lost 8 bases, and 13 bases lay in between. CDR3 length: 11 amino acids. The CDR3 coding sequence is TGCAGTGCAGTAATACAGCTCGGCTACACCTTC. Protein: CSAVIQLGYTF.

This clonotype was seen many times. The CDR3 nucleotides read TGTGCCAGCTGCCGGGCCTACTCTGGGGCCAACGTCCTGACTTTC. Protein: CASCRAYSGANVLTF. V is TRBV12-3 or TRBV12-4 and J is TRBJ2-6; unclear D gene. The V end lost 8 bases, the J end lost 0 bases, and 11 bases lay between the germline ends. The CDR3 is made up of 15 amino acids.

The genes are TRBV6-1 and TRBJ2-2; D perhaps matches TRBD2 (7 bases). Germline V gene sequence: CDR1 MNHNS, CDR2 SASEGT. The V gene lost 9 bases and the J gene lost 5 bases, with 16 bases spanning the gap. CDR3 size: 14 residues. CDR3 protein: CASKAGGRTGELFF. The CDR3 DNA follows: TGTGCCAGTAAGGCCGGGGGGCGGACCGGGGAGCTGTTTTTT.

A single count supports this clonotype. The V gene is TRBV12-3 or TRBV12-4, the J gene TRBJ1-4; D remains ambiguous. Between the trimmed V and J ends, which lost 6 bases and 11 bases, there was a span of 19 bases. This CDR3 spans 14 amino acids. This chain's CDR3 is CASRFNSGSGKLFF. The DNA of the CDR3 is TGTGCCAGCAGATTCAACAGTGGGAGTGGGAAACTGTTTTTT.

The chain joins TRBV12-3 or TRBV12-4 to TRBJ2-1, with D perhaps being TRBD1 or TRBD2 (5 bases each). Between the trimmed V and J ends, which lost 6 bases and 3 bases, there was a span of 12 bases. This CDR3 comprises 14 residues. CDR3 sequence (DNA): TGTGCCAGCAGGAGAGGGGTAGACTACAATGAGCAGTTCTTC. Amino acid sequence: CASRRGVDYNEQFF.

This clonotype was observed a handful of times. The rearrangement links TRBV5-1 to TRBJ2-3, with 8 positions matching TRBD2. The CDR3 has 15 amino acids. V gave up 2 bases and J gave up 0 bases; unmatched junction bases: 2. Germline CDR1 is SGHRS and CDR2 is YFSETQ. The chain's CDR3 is CASSFSGTSTDTQYF. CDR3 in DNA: TGCGCCAGCAGCTTTAGCGGGACCAGCACAGATACGCAGTATTTT. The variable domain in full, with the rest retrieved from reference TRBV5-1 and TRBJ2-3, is KAGVTQTPRYLIKTRGQQVTLSCSPISGHRSVSWYQQTPGQGLQFLFEYFSETQRNKGNFPGRFSGRQFSNSRSEMNVSTLELGDSALYLCASSFSGTSTDTQYFGPGTRLTVL.

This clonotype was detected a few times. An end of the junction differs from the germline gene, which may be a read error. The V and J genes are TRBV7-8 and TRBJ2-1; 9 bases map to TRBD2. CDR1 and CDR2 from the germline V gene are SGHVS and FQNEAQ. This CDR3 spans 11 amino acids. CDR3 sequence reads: CASGNYNEQFF. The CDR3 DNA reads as TGCGCTAGCGGGAACTACAATGAGCAGTTCTTC.

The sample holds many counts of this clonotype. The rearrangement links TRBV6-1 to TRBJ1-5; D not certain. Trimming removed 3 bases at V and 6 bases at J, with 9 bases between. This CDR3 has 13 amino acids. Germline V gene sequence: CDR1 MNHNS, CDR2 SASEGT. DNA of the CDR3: TGTGCCAGCAGTGACCAGTGGCTTCAGCCCCAGCATTTT. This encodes CASSDQWLQPQHF.

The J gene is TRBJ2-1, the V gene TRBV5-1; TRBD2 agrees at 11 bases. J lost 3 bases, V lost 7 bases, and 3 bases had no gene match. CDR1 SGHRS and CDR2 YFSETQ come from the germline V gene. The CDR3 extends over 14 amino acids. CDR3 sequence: CASGGTSGYNEQFF. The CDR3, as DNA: TGCGCCAGCGGCGGGACTAGCGGCTACAATGAGCAGTTCTTC.

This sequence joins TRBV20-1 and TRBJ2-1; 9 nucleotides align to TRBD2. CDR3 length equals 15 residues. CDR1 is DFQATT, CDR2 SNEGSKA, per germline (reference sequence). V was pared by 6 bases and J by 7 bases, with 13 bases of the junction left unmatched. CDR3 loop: CSANSLAGAENEQFF. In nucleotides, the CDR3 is TGCAGTGCGAACTCTTTAGCGGGAGCGGAGAATGAGCAGTTCTTC.

In DNA, the CDR3 is TGTGCCAGCAGCTTAGGCGGGAGTTCGGCAGATACGCAGTATTTT. It encodes CASSLGGSSADTQYF. The rearrangement joins TRBV7-9 to TRBJ2-3; TRBD2 matches 7 bases. Per germline, CDR1 SEHNR and CDR2 FQNEAQ (reference sequence). V gave up 1 base and J gave up 4 bases; unmatched junction bases: 5. The CDR3 is made up of 15 amino acids.

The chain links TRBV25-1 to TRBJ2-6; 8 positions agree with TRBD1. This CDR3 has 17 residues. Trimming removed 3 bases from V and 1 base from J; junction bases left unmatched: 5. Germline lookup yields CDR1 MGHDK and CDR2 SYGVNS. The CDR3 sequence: CASSEGTGLSGANVLTF. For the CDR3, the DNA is TGTGCCAGCAGTGAGGGGACAGGCCTATCTGGGGCCAACGTCCTGACTTTC.